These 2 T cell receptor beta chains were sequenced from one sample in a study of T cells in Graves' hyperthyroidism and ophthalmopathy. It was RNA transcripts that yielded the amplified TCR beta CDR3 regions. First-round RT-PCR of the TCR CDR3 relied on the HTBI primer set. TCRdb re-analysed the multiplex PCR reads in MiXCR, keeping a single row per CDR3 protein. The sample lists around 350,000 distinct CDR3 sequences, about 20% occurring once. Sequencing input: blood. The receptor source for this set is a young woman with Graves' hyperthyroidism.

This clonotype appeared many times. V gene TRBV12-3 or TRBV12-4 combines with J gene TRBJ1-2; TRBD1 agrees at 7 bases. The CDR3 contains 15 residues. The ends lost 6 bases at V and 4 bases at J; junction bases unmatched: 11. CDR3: CASSDALGTAYGYTF. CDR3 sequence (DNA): TGTGCCAGCAGCGATGCTCTCGGGACAGCCTATGGCTACACCTTC.

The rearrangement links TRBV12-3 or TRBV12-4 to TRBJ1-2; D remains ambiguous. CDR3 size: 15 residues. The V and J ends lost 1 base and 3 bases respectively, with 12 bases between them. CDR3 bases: TGTGCCAGCAGTTTAGACGGGCTCACATACTATGGCTACACCTTC. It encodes CASSLDGLTYYGYTF.